This is a list of T cell receptor beta chains from one sample in a study of T cells after yellow fever vaccination. Each CDR3 protein is one row after TCRdb ran MiXCR on the 5' RACE reads. The sample lists some 120,000 distinct CDR3 sequences; around 8.6% were seen once. The sample here was CD8+ T cells sorted from PBMCs, taken 45 days after the yellow fever booster vaccination. These receptors all stem from a man younger than 45 who received the YFV17D yellow fever vaccine. The CDR3 runs from the conserved cysteine through the conserved F or W. A D gene is named only where the DNA matches it firmly. Clone sizes are given selectively: once, few, many, or a class where the clone is expanded.

size,V,J,D,CDR3,DNA
few,TRBV7-2,TRBJ2-1,NA,CASSWKGIDEQFF,TGTGCCAGCAGCTGGAAGGGAATCGATGAGCAGTTCTTC
few,TRBV7-2,TRBJ2-7,NA,CASSWDFSYEQYF,TGTGCCAGCAGTTGGGACTTCTCCTACGAGCAGTACTTC
many,TRBV4-3,TRBJ2-7,NA,CASSPSSRDTSYEQYF,TGCGCCAGCAGCCCCAGCAGCCGGGACACTTCCTACGAGCAGTACTTC
many,TRBV5-6,TRBJ2-5,NA,CASSLYYIGQQETQYF,TGTGCCAGCAGTCTTTATTACATAGGGCAACAAGAGACCCAGTACTTC
many,TRBV4-2,TRBJ2-7,TRBD2,CASSQGTSDLAQYF,TGTGCCAGCAGCCAAGGCACTAGCGACCTCGCGCAGTACTTC
many,TRBV7-6,TRBJ2-1,NA,CASSLVSGHTLHEQFF,TGTGCCAGCAGCTTAGTCTCCGGGCACACCCTCCATGAGCAGTTCTTC
many,TRBV20-1,TRBJ2-3,TRBD2,CSALSGDTDTQYF,TGCAGTGCCCTTAGCGGGGACACAGATACGCAGTATTTT
few,TRBV4-3,TRBJ2-2,NA,CASTQSAGANGELFF,TGCGCCAGCACCCAAAGCGCAGGGGCGAACGGGGAGCTGTTTTTT
few,TRBV29-1,TRBJ2-3,TRBD2,CSVELMSLTSGTADTQYF,TGCAGCGTTGAGTTGATGTCACTCACTAGCGGGACAGCAGATACGCAGTATTTT
NA,TRBV6-5,TRBJ2-1,TRBD1,CASSLGQGGGQFF,TGTGCCAGCAGTTTGGGACAGGGGGGGGGGCAGTTCTTC
many,TRBV27,TRBJ1-6,NA,CASSHRLRGFASPLHF,TGTGCCAGCAGTCACCGCCTCAGGGGTTTTGCTTCACCCCTCCACTTT
few,TRBV19,TRBJ2-1,TRBD2,CASSPGTSGFDEQFF,TGTGCCAGTAGTCCCGGGACTAGCGGGTTCGATGAGCAGTTCTTC
many,TRBV20-1,TRBJ2-1,NA,CSAISGSYNEQFF,TGCAGTGCTATTTCGGGTTCCTACAATGAGCAGTTCTTC
NA,TRBV7-6,TRBJ2-7,NA,CASSLGGIREQYF,TGTGCCAGCAGCTTAGGGGGGATCCGAGAGCAGTACTTC
few,TRBV4-3,TRBJ2-5,NA,CASSQESPETQYF,TGCGCCAGCAGCCAAGAGTCCCCAGAGACCCAGTACTTC
many,TRBV4-2,TRBJ2-7,TRBD2,CASSQDEGLAGVEQYF,TGTGCCAGCAGCCAAGACGAAGGGCTAGCGGGAGTCGAGCAGTACTTC
many,TRBV28,TRBJ1-2,NA,CASSTRVTYGYTF,TGTGCCAGCAGTACCCGGGTAACCTATGGCTACACCTTC
many,TRBV20-1,TRBJ2-5,NA,CSAYRGRETQYF,TGCAGTGCTTACCGGGGCCGAGAGACCCAGTACTTC
NA,TRBV5-5,TRBJ2-7,NA,CASSLDIDYEQYF,TGTGCCAGCAGCTTGGACATTGACTACGAGCAGTACTTC
many,TRBV9,TRBJ1-2,NA,CASSELGTTSINYGYTF,TGTGCCAGCAGCGAGCTGGGGACAACTTCCATAAACTATGGCTACACCTTC
many,TRBV28,TRBJ2-3,TRBD2,CASSATSSTDTQYF,TGTGCCAGCAGTGCGACTAGCTCCACAGATACGCAGTATTTT
NA,TRBV7-8,TRBJ1-5,TRBD1,CASRLQGENQPQHF,TGTGCCAGCAGGCTACAGGGGGAAAATCAGCCCCAGCATTTT
few,TRBV9,TRBJ2-7,TRBD2,CASSVLTSGRPKYYEQYF,TGTGCCAGCAGCGTCCTGACTAGCGGGAGACCTAAATACTACGAGCAGTACTTC
many,TRBV29-1,TRBJ2-7,NA,CSVLTSGINEQYF,TGCAGCGTCTTGACTTCCGGAATAAACGAGCAGTACTTC
many,TRBV7-6,TRBJ2-5,NA,CASSPLTGYQETQYF,TGTGCCAGCAGCCCTCTGACAGGCTACCAAGAGACCCAGTACTTC
many,TRBV7-2,TRBJ2-7,TRBD2,CASSFRSGSSYYEQYF,TGTGCCAGCAGCTTTCGTAGCGGGAGCTCTTACTACGAGCAGTACTTC
few,TRBV28,TRBJ2-1,TRBD2,CASSPSPPLTSGREQFF,TGTGCCAGCAGCCCTTCCCCGCCTCTAACTAGCGGCAGAGAGCAGTTCTTC
many,TRBV2,TRBJ2-3,NA,CASEERASTDTQYF,TGTGCCTCCGAGGAGCGGGCTAGCACAGATACGCAGTATTTT
NA,TRBV29-1,TRBJ2-3,NA,CSVVAGTYTDTQYF,TGCAGCGTCGTGGCCGGGACCTACACAGATACGCAGTATTTT
many,TRBV29-1,TRBJ2-1,TRBD2,CSVSSGSYNEQFF,TGCAGCGTGTCTAGCGGTTCCTACAATGAGCAGTTCTTC
many,TRBV11-2,TRBJ2-1,NA,CASSGTTDTTNYNEQFF,TGTGCCAGCAGCGGAACGACAGACACTACTAACTACAATGAGCAGTTCTTC
few,TRBV5-1,TRBJ2-1,NA,CASSLVSPGTHNEQFF,TGCGCCAGCAGCTTGGTGAGCCCCGGGACACACAATGAGCAGTTCTTC
many,TRBV4-3,TRBJ2-1,NA,CASSQDGGRGYNEQFF,TGCGCCAGCAGCCAAGATGGGGGTAGGGGCTACAATGAGCAGTTCTTC
NA,TRBV7-9,TRBJ2-1,NA,CASSLALSRYNEQFF,TGTGCCAGCAGCTTAGCGCTGTCCCGCTACAATGAGCAGTTCTTC
NA,TRBV7-9,TRBJ2-2,NA,CANHPVYGPITGELFF,TGTGCCAACCATCCCGTATACGGTCCCATCACCGGGGAGCTGTTTTTT
many,TRBV6-1,TRBJ2-1,NA,CASRGRTYNEQFF,TGTGCCAGCAGGGGACGGACTTACAATGAGCAGTTCTTC
many,TRBV6-5,TRBJ2-3,NA,CASSTFGGPTDTQYF,TGTGCCAGCAGCACCTTCGGGGGGCCCACAGATACGCAGTATTTT
few,TRBV19,TRBJ1-2,NA,CASSILRLNGYTF,TGTGCCAGTAGTATCCTTCGGTTAAATGGCTACACCTTC
few,TRBV5-1,TRBJ1-1,TRBD1,CASSIDREQAFF,TGCGCCAGCAGCATCGACAGGGAACAAGCTTTCTTT
NA,TRBV15,TRBJ2-7,NA,CATSRDFGDPYEQYF,TGTGCCACCAGCAGAGATTTTGGTGACCCCTACGAGCAGTACTTC